Included here is one T cell receptor (beta chain) sequence, with context. The target antigen is unknown. This sample is drawn from a study of T cells in narcolepsy. This CDR3 contains 12 residues. Per the germline V gene, CDR1 is SGHTA and CDR2 is FQGNSA. Trimming removed 10 bases from V and 4 bases from J, with 11 bases in between. The protocol was immunoSEQ multiplex PCR, while the TCRdb copy is restricted to in-frame clones and leaves out a portion. The sample lists tens of thousands of clones, approximately 82% occurring once. Whole-study results and caveats: Same-patient CSF and blood CD4+ T cell clonotypes included HCRT-specific and TRIB2-specific autoreactive ones.

The source of this sequence is a human donor with narcolepsy. The sequenced sample was CD45RA- memory CD4+ T cells from PBMCs. This chain links TRBV7-2 with TRBJ2-1; TRBD1 might be the D (7 bases). CDR3: CATQGGYNEQFF. The CDR3 DNA is TGTGCCACCCAGGGGGGTTACAATGAGCAGTTCTTC. Together with reference TRBV7-2 and TRBJ2-1, the CDR3 gives the full variable domain: GAGVSQSPSNKVTEKGKDVELRCDPISGHTALYWYRQSLGQGLEFLIYFQGNSAPDKSGLPSDRFSAERTGGSVSTLTIQRTQQEDSAVYLCATQGGYNEQFFGPGTRLTVL.